This T cell receptor beta chain derives from a study of cytomegalovirus exposure and HLA in healthy donors. Broader study findings: Among TCR beta chains, those listed as cytomegalovirus-associated numbered over 150. Later analysis showed TCR association rates varying by HLA locus, highest for DRB1 and lowest for HLA-C. A later analysis, which compared TCR beta chains of equal frequency, found the HLA-associated ones more clonally expanded.

When sampled, the donors appeared nominally healthy, though they likely had unrecorded immune exposures. With 60 Vbeta and 13 Jbeta primers, the PCR was carried out. The protocol was immunoSEQ multiplex PCR, while the TCRdb copy is restricted to in-frame clones and leaves out a portion. The sample has approximately 110,000 clones; under 80% are singletons. On this clone: Its antigen is not known.

The CDR3 loop spans 20 amino acids. Germline CDR1 MNHEY, CDR2 SMNVEV (reference sequence). Trimming cost V 6 bases and J 1 base; bases outside gene matches: 17. Sequences were obtained from PBMCs. This receptor was taken from a woman aged 55 to 70 in good health and CMV-seropositive. The chain carries TRBV27 and TRBJ1-5; 11 bases are a match to TRBD1. CDR3 sequence reads: CASRKVESGTGGFSNQPQHF. CDR3 coding DNA: TGTGCCAGCAGAAAGGTAGAGTCCGGGACAGGGGGGTTCAGCAATCAGCCCCAGCATTTT.